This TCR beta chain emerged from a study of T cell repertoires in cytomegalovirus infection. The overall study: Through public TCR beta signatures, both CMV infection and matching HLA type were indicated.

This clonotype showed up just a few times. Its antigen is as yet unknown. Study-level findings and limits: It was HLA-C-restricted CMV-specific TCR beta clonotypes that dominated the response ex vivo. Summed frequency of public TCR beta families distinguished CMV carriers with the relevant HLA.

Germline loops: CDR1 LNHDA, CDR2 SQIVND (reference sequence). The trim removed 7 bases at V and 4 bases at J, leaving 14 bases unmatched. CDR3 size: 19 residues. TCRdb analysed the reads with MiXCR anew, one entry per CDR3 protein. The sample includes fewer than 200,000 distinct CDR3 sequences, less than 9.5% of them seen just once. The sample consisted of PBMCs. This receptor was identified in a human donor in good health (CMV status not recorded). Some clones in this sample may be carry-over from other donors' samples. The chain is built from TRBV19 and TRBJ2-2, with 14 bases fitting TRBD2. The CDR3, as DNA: TGTGCCAGTACCCCGGGACTAGCGGGGGCAAAAGCAGGCACCGGGGAGCTGTTTTTT. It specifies CASTPGLAGAKAGTGELFF.